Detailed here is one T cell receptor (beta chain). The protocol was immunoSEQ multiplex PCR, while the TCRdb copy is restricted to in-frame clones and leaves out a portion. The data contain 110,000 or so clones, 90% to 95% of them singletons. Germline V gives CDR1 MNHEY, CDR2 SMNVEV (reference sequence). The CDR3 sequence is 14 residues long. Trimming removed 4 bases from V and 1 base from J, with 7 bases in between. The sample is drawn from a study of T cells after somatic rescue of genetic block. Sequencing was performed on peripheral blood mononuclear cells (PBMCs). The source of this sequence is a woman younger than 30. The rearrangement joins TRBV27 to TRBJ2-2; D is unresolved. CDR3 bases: TGTGCCAGCAGTTGGCAGATGAACACCGGGGAGCTGTTTTTT. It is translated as CASSWQMNTGELFF.